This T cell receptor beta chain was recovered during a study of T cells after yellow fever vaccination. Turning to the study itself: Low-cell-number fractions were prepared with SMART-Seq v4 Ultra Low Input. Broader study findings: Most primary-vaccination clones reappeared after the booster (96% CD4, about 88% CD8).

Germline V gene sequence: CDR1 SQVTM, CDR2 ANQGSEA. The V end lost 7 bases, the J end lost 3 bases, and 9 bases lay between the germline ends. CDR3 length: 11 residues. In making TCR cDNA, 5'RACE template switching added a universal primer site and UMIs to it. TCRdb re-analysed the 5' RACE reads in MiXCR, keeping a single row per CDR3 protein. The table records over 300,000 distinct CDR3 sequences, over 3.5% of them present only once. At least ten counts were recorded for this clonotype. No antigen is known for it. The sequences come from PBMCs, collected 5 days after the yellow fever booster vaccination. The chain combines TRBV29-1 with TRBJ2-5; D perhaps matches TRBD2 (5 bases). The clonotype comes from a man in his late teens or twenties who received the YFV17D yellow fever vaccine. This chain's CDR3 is CSARRKETQYF. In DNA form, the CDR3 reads TGCAGCGCCAGGAGGAAAGAGACCCAGTACTTC. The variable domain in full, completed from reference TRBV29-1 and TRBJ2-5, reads SAVISQKPSRDICQRGTSLTIQCQVDSQVTMMFWYRQQPGQSLTLIATANQGSEATYESGFVIDKFPISRPNLTFSTLTVSNMSPEDSSIYLCSARRKETQYFGPGTRLLVL.